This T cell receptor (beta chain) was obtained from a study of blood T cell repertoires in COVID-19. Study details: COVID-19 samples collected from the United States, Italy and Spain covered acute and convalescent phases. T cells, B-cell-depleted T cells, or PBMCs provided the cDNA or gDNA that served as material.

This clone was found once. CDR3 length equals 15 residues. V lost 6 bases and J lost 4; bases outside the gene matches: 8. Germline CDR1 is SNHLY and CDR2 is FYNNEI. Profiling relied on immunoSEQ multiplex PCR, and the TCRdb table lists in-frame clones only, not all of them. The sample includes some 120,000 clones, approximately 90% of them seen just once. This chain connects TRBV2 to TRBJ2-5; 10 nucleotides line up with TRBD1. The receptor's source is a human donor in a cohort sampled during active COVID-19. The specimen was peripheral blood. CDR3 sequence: CASRETGGPGETQYF. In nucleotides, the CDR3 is TGTGCCAGCAGGGAGACAGGGGGCCCGGGAGAGACCCAGTACTTC. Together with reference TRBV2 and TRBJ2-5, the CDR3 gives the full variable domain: EPEVTQTPSHQVTQMGQEVILRCVPISNHLYFYWYRQILGQKVEFLVSFYNNEISEKSEIFDDQFSVERPDGSNFTLKIRSTKLEDSAMYFCASRETGGPGETQYFGPGTRLLVL.